The present T cell receptor beta chain was sequenced within a study of beta chain features in type 1 diabetes. At the level of the study: When patients were set against healthy donors, age, gender and cell yields were similar. Study-level points and caveats: Shortening of TCRB CDR3s, moderate but significant, appeared in all four CD4+ subsets of Type 1 diabetes patients.

Regarding this clone: No antigen is known for it.

The single heparinised draw taken from each donor contained around 120 mL of blood on average. By way of CD45RO/CCR7/CD25/CD127/CD95/CD27, the CD4+ regulatory, stem cell-like memory, central memory and naive cells were sorted. The CDR3 spans 13 residues. With 3 bases removed from V and 4 bases from J, the gap between germline ends came to 11 bases. Germline V gene data show CDR1 as SGDLS and CDR2 as YYNGEE. Reverse transcribing all isolated RNA meant expressed TCRB transcripts were sequenced. Some clones are missing from TCRdb's copy, which holds only in-frame ones; the method was immunoSEQ multiplex PCR. The repertoire includes 640,000 or so clones, around 15% of them detected once, and less than 0.025% sits in the top ten.

The origin of this receptor is a man in his late teens or twenties with type 1 diabetes. The chain links TRBV9 to TRBJ2-7, with D possibly TRBD2 on 5 matching bases. What was sequenced was naive CD4+ T cells from blood. The CDR3 DNA sequence: TGTGCCAGCAGCGCCCAAGGAGGATACGAGCAGTACTTC. It is translated as CASSAQGGYEQYF.